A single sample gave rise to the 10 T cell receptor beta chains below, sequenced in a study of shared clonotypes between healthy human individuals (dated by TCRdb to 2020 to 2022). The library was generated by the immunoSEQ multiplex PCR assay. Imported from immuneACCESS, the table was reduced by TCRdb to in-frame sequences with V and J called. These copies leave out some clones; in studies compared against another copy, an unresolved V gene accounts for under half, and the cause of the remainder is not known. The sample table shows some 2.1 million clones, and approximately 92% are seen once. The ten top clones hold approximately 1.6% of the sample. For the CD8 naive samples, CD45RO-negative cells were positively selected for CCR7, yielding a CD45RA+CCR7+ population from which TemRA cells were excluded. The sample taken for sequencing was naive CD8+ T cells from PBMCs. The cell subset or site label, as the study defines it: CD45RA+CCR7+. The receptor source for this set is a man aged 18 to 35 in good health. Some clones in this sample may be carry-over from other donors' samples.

The CDR3 sequence: CASRTGKVEAFF. DNA of the CDR3: TGTGCCAGCAGAACAGGGAAGGTGGAAGCTTTCTTT. The gene calls are TRBV6-5 and TRBJ1-1, with D possibly TRBD1 on 6 matching bases. V shed 6 bases and J shed 8 bases, with 13 bases lying between them. Germline lookup yields CDR1 MNHEY and CDR2 SVGAGI. The CDR3 sequence is 12 residues long.

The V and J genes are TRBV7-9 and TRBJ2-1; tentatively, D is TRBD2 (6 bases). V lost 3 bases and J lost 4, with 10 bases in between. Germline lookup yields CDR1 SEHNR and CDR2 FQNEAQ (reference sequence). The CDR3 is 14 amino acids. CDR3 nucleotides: TGTGCCAGCAGCTTCGGGACTCCTTACAATGAGCAGTTCTTC. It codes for CASSFGTPYNEQFF.

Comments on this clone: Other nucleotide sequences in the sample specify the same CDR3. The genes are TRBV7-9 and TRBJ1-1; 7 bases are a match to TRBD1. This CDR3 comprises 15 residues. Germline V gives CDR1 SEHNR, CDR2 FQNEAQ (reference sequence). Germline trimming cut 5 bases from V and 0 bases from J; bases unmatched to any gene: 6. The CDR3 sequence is CASSLRQGLNTEAFF. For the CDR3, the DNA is TGTGCCAGCAGCCTACGACAGGGCCTGAACACTGAAGCTTTCTTT.

CDR3 sequence reads: CASSPRPDTQYF. DNA for the CDR3: TGTGCCAGCAGCCCCCGACCAGATACGCAGTATTTT. The chain combines TRBV6-5 with TRBJ2-3, with D unclear. The CDR3 totals 12 residues. Germline V gives CDR1 MNHEY, CDR2 SVGAGI. V dropped 6 bases and J dropped 4 bases, with 8 bases sitting between them.

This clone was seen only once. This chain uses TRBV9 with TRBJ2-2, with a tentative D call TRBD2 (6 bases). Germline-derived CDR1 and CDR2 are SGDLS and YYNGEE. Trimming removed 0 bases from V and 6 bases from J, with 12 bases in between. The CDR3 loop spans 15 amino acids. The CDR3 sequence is CASSVVGGGAGELFF. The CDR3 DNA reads TGTGCCAGCAGCGTAGTGGGCGGAGGGGCCGGGGAGCTGTTTTTT.

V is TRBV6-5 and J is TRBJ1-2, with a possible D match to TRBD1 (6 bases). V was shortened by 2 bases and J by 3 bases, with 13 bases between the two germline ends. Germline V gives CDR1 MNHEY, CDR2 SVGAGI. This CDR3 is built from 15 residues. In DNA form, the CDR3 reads TGTGCCAGCAGTTACGCTAACAGGGTATACTATGGCTACACCTTC. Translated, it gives CASSYANRVYYGYTF.

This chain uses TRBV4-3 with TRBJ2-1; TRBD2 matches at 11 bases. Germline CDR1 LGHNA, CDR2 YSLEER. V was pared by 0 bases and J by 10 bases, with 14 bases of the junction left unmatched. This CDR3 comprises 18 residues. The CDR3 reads CASSQDLWATSGTGEQFF. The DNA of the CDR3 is TGCGCCAGCAGCCAAGATCTCTGGGCGACTAGCGGGACAGGGGAGCAGTTCTTC.

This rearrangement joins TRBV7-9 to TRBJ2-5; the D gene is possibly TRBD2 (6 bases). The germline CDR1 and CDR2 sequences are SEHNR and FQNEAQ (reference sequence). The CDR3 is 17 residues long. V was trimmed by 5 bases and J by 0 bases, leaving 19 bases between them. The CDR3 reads CASSPRHSGAYQETQYF. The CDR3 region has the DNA TGTGCCAGCAGCCCCCGACATAGCGGAGCGTACCAAGAGACCCAGTACTTC.

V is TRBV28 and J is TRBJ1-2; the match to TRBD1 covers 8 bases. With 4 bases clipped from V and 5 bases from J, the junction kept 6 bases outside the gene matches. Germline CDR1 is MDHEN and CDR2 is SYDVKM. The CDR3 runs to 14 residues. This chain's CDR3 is CASSWNGQGYGYTF. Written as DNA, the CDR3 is TGTGCCAGCAGTTGGAACGGACAGGGTTATGGCTACACCTTC.

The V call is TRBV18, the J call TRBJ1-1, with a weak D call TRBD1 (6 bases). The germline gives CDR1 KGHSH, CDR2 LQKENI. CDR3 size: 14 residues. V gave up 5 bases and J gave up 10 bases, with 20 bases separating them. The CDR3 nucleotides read TGTGCCAGCTCAGCCCAGGGGTTTGAGGGAGCAGCTTTCTTT. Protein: CASSAQGFEGAAFF.